The 25 T cell receptor beta chains below were found in one sample sequenced in a study of cytomegalovirus exposure and HLA in healthy donors. A multiplex PCR was run with 60 Vbeta primers and 13 Jbeta primers. Repertoires were generated with immunoSEQ multiplex PCR, while TCRdb's copy carries only in-frame clones and drops some. The sample lists under 150,000 clones, around four fifths occurring once. The specimen was PBMCs. The source is a woman aged 40 to 55 in good health and CMV-seropositive.

This clone has a handful of counts. This chain uses TRBV2 with TRBJ2-2; 8 nucleotides align to TRBD1. Germline V CDR1 and CDR2: SNHLY, FYNNEI. The V and J ends lost 8 bases and 1 base, in that order; junction bases with no gene match: 9. CDR3 length: 16 amino acids. CDR3 DNA: TGTGCCAGCGACTATAACGGACAGGGGAACACCGGGGAGCTGTTTTTT. Amino acid sequence: CASDYNGQGNTGELFF. The entire variable domain, with the rest obtained from reference TRBV2 and TRBJ2-2, is as follows: EPEVTQTPSHQVTQMGQEVILRCVPISNHLYFYWYRQILGQKVEFLVSFYNNEISEKSEIFDDQFSVERPDGSNFTLKIRSTKLEDSAMYFCASDYNGQGNTGELFFGEGSRLTVL.

CDR3 loop: CATSRDTGKEYF. The CDR3 region has the DNA TGTGCCACCAGCAGGGACACGGGTAAAGAGTACTTC. The chain combines TRBV15 with TRBJ2-7, with a tentative D call TRBD1 (5 bases). This CDR3 comprises 12 residues. Trimming took off 3 bases at V and 11 bases at J, with 14 bases between the two ends. Germline V lookup: CDR1 LNHNV, CDR2 YYDKDF (reference sequence).

J is TRBJ2-3 and V is TRBV19; weak D call: TRBD1 (5 bases). CDR1 and CDR2 (germline): LNHDA, SQIVND (reference sequence). CDR3 length: 15 amino acids. V lost 5 bases and J 0 bases, leaving 12 bases between the germline ends. This CDR3 reads CASSPRTTSTDTQYF. The CDR3, as DNA: TGTGCCAGTAGTCCCCGGACAACTAGCACAGATACGCAGTATTTT.

The chain carries TRBV4-1 and TRBJ2-6; perhaps TRBD1 as D (5 bases). The CDR3 runs 19 residues. Per germline, CDR1 MGHRA and CDR2 YSYEKL. V lost 3 bases and J lost 0, with 18 bases in between. The CDR3 DNA is TGCGCCAGCAGCCATACAGGTCAAGAGTTTTTCTCTGGGGCCAACGTCCTGACTTTC. Protein: CASSHTGQEFFSGANVLTF.

For the CDR3, the DNA is TGTGCCAGTAGTATAACGGGGGGCACTGAAGCTTTCTTT. This codes for CASSITGGTEAFF. This chain connects TRBV19 to TRBJ1-1, with D perhaps TRBD1 (5 bases). Germline CDR1 is LNHDA and CDR2 is SQIVND (reference sequence). V gave up 2 bases and J gave up 4 bases, with 8 bases separating them. The CDR3 consists of 13 residues.

The chain employs TRBV6-1 and TRBJ2-7, with a weak D call TRBD1 (5 bases). CDR1 and CDR2 (germline): MNHNS, SASEGT. The CDR3 consists of 13 residues. Trimming took off 4 bases at V and 3 bases at J, with 10 bases between the two ends. DNA for the CDR3: TGTGCCAGCAGTGGTAGGGGCAGCTACGAGCAGTACTTC. This encodes CASSGRGSYEQYF.

The chain carries TRBV27 and TRBJ2-2; D is perhaps TRBD1 (5 bases). Trimming took 5 bases from V and 0 from J, leaving 10 bases between them. Germline CDR1 MNHEY, CDR2 SMNVEV (reference sequence). The CDR3 is made up of 15 amino acids. The CDR3 DNA reads TGTGCCAGCAGTGCGACAGTCACGAACACCGGGGAGCTGTTTTTT. This translates into CASSATVTNTGELFF.

This clone was seen a handful of times. The chain joins TRBV11-2 to TRBJ2-2, with 9 positions matching TRBD2. The J segment lost 2 bases and the V segment lost 5 bases, leaving 6 bases of the junction unmatched. CDR1 is SGHAT, CDR2 FQNNGV, per germline. CDR3 length: 16 residues. The CDR3 reads CASSTWTSVNTGELFF. The CDR3 DNA reads TGTGCCAGCAGCACCTGGACTAGCGTAAACACCGGGGAGCTGTTTTTT.

The genes are TRBV9 and TRBJ1-2, with D maybe TRBD1 (5 bases). The CDR3 spans 16 residues. CDR1 SGDLS and CDR2 YYNGEE come from the germline V gene. V gave up 0 bases and J gave up 1 base, with 13 bases separating them. The CDR3 loop reads CASSVAWTTLNYGYTF. CDR3 coding DNA: TGTGCCAGCAGCGTAGCCTGGACAACACTTAACTATGGCTACACCTTC.

The chain uses TRBV7-8 and TRBJ1-2, with D perhaps TRBD1 (6 bases). Germline V CDR1 and CDR2: SGHVS, FQNEAQ. V lost 1 base and J 0 bases, leaving 6 bases between the germline ends. The CDR3 loop spans 14 amino acids. The CDR3 loop is CASSLGTANYGYTF. CDR3 DNA: TGTGCCAGCAGCTTAGGGACAGCTAACTATGGCTACACCTTC.

This clone was seen more than once but under ten times. This sequence joins TRBV21-1 and TRBJ1-1; TRBD1, the table's D call, was not compared with the DNA. TRBV21-1 is annotated as a pseudogene. This CDR3 contains 15 residues. CDR3 in amino acids: CASSTRDRLNTEAFF. The DNA for the CDR3 is TGTGCCAGCAGCACGCGGGACAGGCTAAACACTGAAGCTTTCTTT.

This clone has a single count. This chain joins TRBV20-1 and TRBJ2-7; D ambiguous. This CDR3 is built from 11 residues. Trimming took off 5 bases at V and 5 bases at J, with 10 bases between the two ends. The V gene's germline CDR1 is DFQATT and CDR2 SNEGSKA (reference sequence). The CDR3, as DNA: TGCAGTGCTCTACTCTCGCACGAGCAGTACTTC. Protein product: CSALLSHEQYF.

The rearrangement uses TRBV6-6 and TRBJ1-2; 10 bases map to TRBD1. With V trimmed by 2 bases and J by 7 bases, 7 bases remained unmatched. CDR3 length: 15 residues. Germline values: CDR1 MNHNY, CDR2 SVGAGI (reference sequence). As DNA, the CDR3 is TGTGCCAGCAGTTACAGACAGGGGGCGAATGGTGGCTACACCTTC. It yields the protein CASSYRQGANGGYTF.

The chain combines TRBV5-1 with TRBJ2-2; a possible D gene is TRBD2 (5 bases). Trimming pared 0 bases from V and 0 bases from J, leaving 9 bases between. This CDR3 has 16 amino acids. Per the germline V gene, CDR1 is SGHRS and CDR2 is YFSETQ. CDR3 in DNA: TGCGCCAGCAGCTTGGTCGTGGGAGCGAACACCGGGGAGCTGTTTTTT. This encodes CASSLVVGANTGELFF.

J is TRBJ2-5 and V is TRBV2; no firm D call. Matching the DNA end better, TRBJ2-7 makes the J call doubtful. There are 12 residues in the CDR3. The germline V gene has CDR1 SNHLY and CDR2 FYNNEI. The CDR3 region is CASSLLSYEQYF. CDR3 bases: TGTGCCAGCAGTCTCCTATCCTACGAGCAGTACTTC.

The V gene is TRBV10-3, the J gene TRBJ2-5; 13 bases match TRBD2. There are 19 residues in the CDR3. The V gene's germline CDR1 is ENHRY and CDR2 SYGVKD. J was trimmed by 1 base and V by 4 bases; bases with no gene match: 12. In nucleotides, the CDR3 is TGTGCCATCAGTGCTTTTGGACTAGCGGGGGCCCATGCCCAAGAGACCCAGTACTTC. This sequence encodes CAISAFGLAGAHAQETQYF.

This chain joins TRBV25-1 and TRBJ1-1, with 10 bases fitting TRBD1. The CDR3 has 18 residues. Trimming took 6 bases from V and 0 from J; bases not matched to a gene: 13. The germline CDR1 and CDR2 sequences are MGHDK and SYGVNS. The CDR3: CASRGHRGQGTLNTEAFF. The CDR3 DNA is TGTGCCAGCAGAGGGCACCGGGGACAGGGGACCCTGAACACTGAAGCTTTCTTT.

As regards this clone: One junction end does not reproduce the germline sequence, and a read error may be involved. The chain carries TRBV7-9 and TRBJ2-3; no clear D. This CDR3 comprises 12 residues. Per germline, CDR1 SEHNR and CDR2 FQNEAQ (reference sequence). In nucleotides, the CDR3 is TGTGCCAGCAGTTACAGCAGAGATACGCAGTATTTT. Its translation: CASSYSRDTQYF.

This clone was seen a handful of times. The rearrangement joins TRBV19 to TRBJ2-5; 8 nucleotides agree with TRBD1. Per germline, CDR1 LNHDA and CDR2 SQIVND (reference sequence). This CDR3 has 14 amino acids. Germline trimming cut 6 bases from V and 0 bases from J; bases unmatched to any gene: 3. The CDR3 DNA reads as TGTGCCAGTAGACTACAGGGGGACCAAGAGACCCAGTACTTC. Encoded protein: CASRLQGDQETQYF.

The CDR3 region has the DNA TGTGCCAGCAGCTTATCTACAGCGGGGAACACTGAAGCTTTCTTT. Encoded protein: CASSLSTAGNTEAFF. The chain is built from TRBV7-6 and TRBJ1-1; D remains unclear. The CDR3 extends over 15 amino acids. The germline gives CDR1 SGHVS, CDR2 FNYEAQ. V dropped 2 bases and J dropped 1 base, with 11 bases sitting between them.

The chain combines TRBV5-4 with TRBJ1-1, with 7 bases fitting TRBD1. The CDR3 extends over 17 amino acids. V dropped 0 bases and J dropped 0; count of bases not matched to a gene: 8. Germline V gene lookup returns CDR1 SGHNT and CDR2 YYREEE (reference sequence). DNA of the CDR3: TGTGCCAGCAGCTTGGGGCTCCGACAGGGCCTGAACACTGAAGCTTTCTTT. It yields the protein CASSLGLRQGLNTEAFF.

This clone was seen just once. This sequence joins TRBV29-1 and TRBJ2-7, with TRBD2 identical over 7 bases. The length of the CDR3 is 14 residues. V trimming: 6 bases; J trimming: 0 bases; junction bases outside the gene matches: 8. Germline-derived CDR1 and CDR2 are SQVTM and ANQGSEA. CDR3 sequence: CSVAGLGGSYEQYF. CDR3 bases: TGCAGCGTCGCCGGACTAGGCGGCTCCTACGAGCAGTACTTC.

The chain couples TRBV9 to TRBJ2-2; 13 bases line up with TRBD2. CDR1 is SGDLS, CDR2 YYNGEE, per germline. This CDR3 is 16 amino acids long. Trimming cost V 3 bases and J 5 bases; bases outside gene matches: 4. The CDR3 region is CASSGLAGGGTGELFF. DNA of the CDR3: TGTGCCAGCAGCGGACTAGCGGGAGGTGGGACCGGGGAGCTGTTTTTT.

This chain uses TRBV6-1 with TRBJ1-5; D unresolved. This CDR3 has 11 residues. Per the germline V gene, CDR1 is MNHNS and CDR2 is SASEGT. Trimming cost V 6 bases and J 5 bases, with 5 bases left between them. The chain's CDR3 is CASSGDQPQHF. For the CDR3, the DNA is TGTGCCAGCAGCGGGGATCAGCCCCAGCATTTT.

The genes are TRBV5-8 and TRBJ1-3; possible D gene TRBD1, 6 bases. From germline, CDR1 is SGHTS and CDR2 YDEGEE. This CDR3 is built from 15 residues. Between the trimmed V and J ends, which lost 5 bases and 7 bases, there was a span of 19 bases. The CDR3 bases are TGTGCCAGCAGTCAATTCACAGGGCAGATCAACACCATATATTTT. Its protein is CASSQFTGQINTIYF. Full variable domain (outside the CDR3, taken from reference TRBV5-8 and TRBJ1-3): EAGVTQSPTHLIKTRGQQATLRCSPISGHTSVYWYQQALGLGLQFLLWYDEGEERNRGNFPPRFSGRQFPNYSSELNVNALELEDSALYLCASSQFTGQINTIYFGEGSWLTVV.